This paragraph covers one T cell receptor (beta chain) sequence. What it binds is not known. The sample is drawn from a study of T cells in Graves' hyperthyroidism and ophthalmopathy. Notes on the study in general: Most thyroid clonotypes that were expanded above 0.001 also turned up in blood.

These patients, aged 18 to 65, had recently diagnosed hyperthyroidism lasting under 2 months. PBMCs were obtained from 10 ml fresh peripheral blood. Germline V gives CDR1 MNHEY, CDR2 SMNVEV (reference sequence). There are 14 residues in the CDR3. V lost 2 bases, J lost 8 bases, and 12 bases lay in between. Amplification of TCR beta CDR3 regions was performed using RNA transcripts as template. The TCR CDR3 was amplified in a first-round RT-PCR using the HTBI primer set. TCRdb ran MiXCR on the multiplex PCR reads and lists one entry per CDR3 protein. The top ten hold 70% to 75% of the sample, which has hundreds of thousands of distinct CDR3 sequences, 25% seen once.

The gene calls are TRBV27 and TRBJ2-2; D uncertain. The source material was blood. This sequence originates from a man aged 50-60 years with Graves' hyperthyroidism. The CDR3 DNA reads TGTGCCAGCAGTTTACGCCAGACCCGGGGGGAGCTGTTTTTT. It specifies CASSLRQTRGELFF.